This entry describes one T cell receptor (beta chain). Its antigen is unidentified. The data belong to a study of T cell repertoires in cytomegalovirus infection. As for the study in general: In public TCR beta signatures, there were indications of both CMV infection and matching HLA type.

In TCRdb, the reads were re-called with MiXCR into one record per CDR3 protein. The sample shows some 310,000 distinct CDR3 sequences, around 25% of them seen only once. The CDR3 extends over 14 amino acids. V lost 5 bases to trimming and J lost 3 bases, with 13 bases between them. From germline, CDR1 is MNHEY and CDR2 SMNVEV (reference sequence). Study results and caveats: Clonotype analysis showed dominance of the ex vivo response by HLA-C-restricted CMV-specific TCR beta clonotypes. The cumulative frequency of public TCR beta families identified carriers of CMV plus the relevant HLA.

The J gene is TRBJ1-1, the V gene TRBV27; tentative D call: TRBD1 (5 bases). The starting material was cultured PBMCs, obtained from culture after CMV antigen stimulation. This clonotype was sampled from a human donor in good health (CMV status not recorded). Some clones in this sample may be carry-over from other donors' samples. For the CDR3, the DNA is TGTGCCAGCAGTGTCCCAGGGCTCCACACTGAAGCTTTCTTT. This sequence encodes CASSVPGLHTEAFF.